This TCR beta chain was profiled in a study of blood T cell repertoires in COVID-19. Study details: Collection of acute and convalescent COVID-19 samples took place in the United States, Italy and Spain. PBMCs, B-cell-depleted T cells, or T cells provided the cDNA or gDNA that made up the material.

In the authors' workflow: Using reference gene primer amplification, nucleated cell counts were estimated. TCRdb's table, derived via immunoSEQ multiplex PCR, lists solely in-frame clones and lacks some. The DNA was the basis for D and trimming; V, J and clone size are from that table. Counted here are 130,000 to 150,000 clones, around 87% occurring once; the ten biggest clones make up about 6%. This CDR3 is built from 13 residues. CDR1 and CDR2 (germline): KGHSH, LQKENI. V gave up 3 bases and J gave up 5 bases, with 8 bases separating them. For this clone: The sample has other DNA sequences that encode this CDR3 too.

The chain combines TRBV18 with TRBJ1-5; the D gene is possibly TRBD1 (6 bases). The TCR sequence derives from an elderly man with acute or convalescent COVID-19. The sequenced sample was peripheral blood. CDR3: CASSPGADQPQHF. The CDR3 bases are TGTGCCAGCTCACCGGGGGCGGATCAGCCCCAGCATTTT.